This T cell receptor (beta chain) was found in a study of CD8 T cells in Susac syndrome. With random hexamers, about 0.45 to 1 ug RNA was reverse transcribed. By means of immunoSEQ multiplex PCR, TCR beta CDR3 spanning 54 Vbeta and 13 Jbeta underwent amplification. TCRdb redid the calling of the immunoSEQ multiplex PCR reads with MiXCR, one entry per CDR3 protein. This table has 200,000 or so distinct CDR3 sequences, 90% to 95% appearing once. The authors sequenced TCR beta from blood CD8+ and CD4+ T cells. The patients serving as multiple sclerosis controls were treatment-naive. They had stable or active relapsing-remitting disease and fulfilled revised McDonald criteria. The TEMRA cells underwent FACS enrichment, while the CD8+ and CD4+ T cells underwent negative isolation. This sequence was found in a human donor with multiple sclerosis. The source material was CD4+ T cells from PBMCs.

The CDR3 bases are TGTGCCAGCAGCGGGATTAGCACAGATACGCAGTATTTT. As protein: CASSGISTDTQYF. V usage is TRBV27 and J usage is TRBJ2-3; D might be TRBD2 (5 bases). This CDR3 has 13 amino acids. Trimming took 6 bases from V and 0 from J, leaving 7 bases between them. Germline V gene data show CDR1 as MNHEY and CDR2 as SMNVEV (reference sequence).